The 10 T cell receptor beta chains below come from one sample, sequenced in a study of cytomegalovirus exposure and HLA in healthy donors. With 60 Vbeta and 13 Jbeta primers, the PCR was carried out. Some clones are missing from TCRdb's copy, which holds only in-frame ones; the method was immunoSEQ multiplex PCR. The sample has 200,000 or so clones, 80% to 90% seen once. Sequenced material: PBMCs. The receptors here all came from a man in his thirties or forties in good health and CMV-seronegative.

The table lists this clone with a count of one. V gene TRBV30 combines with J gene TRBJ1-1; D is perhaps TRBD1 (5 bases). The germline gives CDR1 GTSNPN, CDR2 SVGIG (reference sequence). CDR3 length equals 12 residues. The V end lost 3 bases, the J end lost 8 bases, and 13 bases lay between the germline ends. CDR3 region: CAWRTARWEAFF. The CDR3, as DNA: TGTGCCTGGAGGACAGCCAGATGGGAAGCTTTCTTT.

The V and J genes are TRBV28 and TRBJ2-1; 8 bases line up with TRBD2. There are 16 residues in the CDR3. Germline CDR1 MDHEN, CDR2 SYDVKM. J was trimmed by 4 bases and V by 10 bases; bases with no gene match: 15. The chain's CDR3 is CANKKRVAGSYNEQFF. The CDR3 DNA follows: TGTGCCAACAAAAAACGAGTAGCGGGATCATACAATGAGCAGTTCTTC.

Only one count was recorded for this clone. The rearrangement links TRBV4-3 to TRBJ2-7; 7 nucleotides agree with TRBD2. From germline, CDR1 is LGHNA and CDR2 YSLEER. The trim removed 0 bases at V and 0 bases at J, leaving 8 bases unmatched. CDR3 length equals 17 residues. CDR3 region: CASSQDPQSGVSYEQYF. CDR3 bases: TGCGCCAGCAGCCAAGACCCCCAAAGCGGGGTCTCCTACGAGCAGTACTTC.

The CDR3 loop is CASSDRANQPQHF. The CDR3 region has the DNA TGTGCCAGCAGCGACAGGGCTAATCAGCCCCAGCATTTT. The chain employs TRBV27 and TRBJ1-5; TRBD1 aligns across 7 bases. CDR3 length: 13 amino acids. CDR1 and CDR2 (germline): MNHEY, SMNVEV (reference sequence). The J segment lost 4 bases and the V segment lost 6 bases, leaving 3 bases of the junction unmatched.

The chain recombines TRBV6-1 with TRBJ2-3, with D possibly TRBD1 on 5 matching bases. The germline gives CDR1 MNHNS, CDR2 SASEGT. This CDR3 spans 14 amino acids. V was clipped by 3 bases and J by 5 bases, with 12 bases between them. CDR3 nucleotides: TGTGCCAGCAGTGACCAGGGCCTCCTAGATACGCAGTATTTT. Its translation is CASSDQGLLDTQYF.

This clone was counted between two and nine times. The gene calls are TRBV2 and TRBJ1-4, with TRBD1 as a possible D gene (5 bases). The CDR3 spans 14 residues. Trimming took off 8 bases at V and 3 bases at J, with 13 bases between the two ends. Germline values: CDR1 SNHLY, CDR2 FYNNEI. CDR3 coding DNA: TGTGCCAGCGGAGGGGAGTTGTCTAATGAAAAACTGTTTTTT. Its protein product is CASGGELSNEKLFF.

This clone appeared once. V and J are TRBV11-1 and TRBJ2-5, with TRBD2 matching 12 bases. CDR1 SGHAT and CDR2 FQDESV come from the germline V gene (reference sequence). The CDR3 length is 16 residues. V was pared by 2 bases and J by 5 bases, with 6 bases of the junction left unmatched. CDR3 region: CASSLFPGTSGETQYF. In DNA, the CDR3 is TGTGCCAGCAGCTTATTCCCCGGGACTAGCGGGGAGACCCAGTACTTC.

The chain is built from TRBV2 and TRBJ2-3; D unclear. The CDR3 loop spans 14 amino acids. Looked up from germline, CDR1 is SNHLY and CDR2 is FYNNEI. V lost 8 bases and J 3 bases, leaving 15 bases between the germline ends. The CDR3 is CASRVGSSTDTQYF. In DNA, the CDR3 is TGTGCCAGCCGGGTCGGATCTAGTACAGATACGCAGTATTTT.

The gene calls are TRBV10-1 and TRBJ2-1; TRBD2 might be the D (7 bases). The V and J ends lost 6 bases and 4 bases respectively, with 10 bases between them. Germline V gives CDR1 WNHNN, CDR2 SYGVQD (reference sequence). The CDR3 extends over 13 amino acids. The CDR3 is CASSGGPYNEQFF. The CDR3 bases are TGCGCCAGCAGCGGGGGGCCGTACAATGAGCAGTTCTTC.

V and J are TRBV29-1 and TRBJ1-2; D ambiguous. V was pared by 7 bases and J by 1 base, with 10 bases between. This CDR3 region has 12 residues. The V gene's germline CDR1 is SQVTM and CDR2 ANQGSEA. In nucleotides, the CDR3 is TGCAGCGCCAGCGACCGTAACTATGGCTACACCTTC. It yields the protein CSASDRNYGYTF.